The subject of this entry is one T cell receptor (beta chain). Its antigen is undetermined. The CDR3 spans 14 residues. Germline V gives CDR1 DFQATT, CDR2 SNEGSKA (reference sequence). Trimming pared 5 bases from V and 2 bases from J, leaving 14 bases between. The sample comes from a study of blood T cells in healthy people across ages. Extraction yielded at least 5 micrograms of total RNA per sample. Findings of the study overall: Age brought a roughly linear fall in TCR beta diversity measured per million T cells.

A second PCR of about 6 to 11 cycles used a sample-barcoded 5' primer and a J-beta primer mix. Each cDNA molecule received a tag from a template-switch adaptor that had 12 random nucleotides. From the 5' RACE reads, TCRdb called clonotypes with MiXCR, one entry per CDR3 protein. The sample lists around 500,000 distinct CDR3 sequences; about 28% were seen once. These data were also reused for a study on T cells of mothers and their children. That source reports: Nine systemically healthy Caucasian donors: three mothers, six children.

This TCR was recovered from a boy younger than 10 in good health. Sequenced sample: blood. This rearrangement joins TRBV20-1 to TRBJ2-3; no definite D call. The CDR3 protein is CSAGLRRYTDTQYF. The DNA of the CDR3 is TGCAGTGCTGGCCTGCGGAGATACACAGATACGCAGTATTTT.